A single sample gave rise to the 30 T cell receptor beta chains below, sequenced in a study of control samples from healthy donors and cancer patients. Measured with immunoSEQ multiplex PCR; TCRdb has only the in-frame clones, and not every one. The sample has about 130,000 clones, 85% to 95% seen once. The sample comprised PBMCs. Every receptor here comes from a man at least 80 years old with head and neck cancer.

The chain links TRBV6-4 to TRBJ2-3, with 7 nucleotides matching TRBD1. In germline, CDR1 is MRHNA, CDR2 SNTAGT. With 3 bases clipped from V and 3 bases from J, the junction kept 9 bases outside the gene matches. The CDR3 is made up of 16 amino acids. CDR3 in DNA: TGTGCCAGCAGTGAAGGAGACAGGGTATTAACAGATACGCAGTATTTT. This sequence encodes CASSEGDRVLTDTQYF.

The rearrangement uses TRBV10-3 and TRBJ2-7, with 7 bases fitting TRBD2. V lost 10 bases, J lost 7 bases, and 10 bases stayed unmatched. Germline V gene sequence: CDR1 ENHRY, CDR2 SYGVKD. There are 12 residues in the CDR3. CDR3 in DNA: TGTGCCACCCGTGAGGCGGGAGAGGAGCAGTACTTC. Protein: CATREAGEEQYF.

The J gene is TRBJ2-5, the V gene TRBV11-2; TRBD2 aligns across 9 bases. Germline V lookup: CDR1 SGHAT, CDR2 FQNNGV. J lost 2 bases, V lost 0 bases, and 13 bases had no gene match. This CDR3 spans 19 amino acids. Written as DNA, the CDR3 is TGTGCCAGCAGCTTAGAGGCTAGCGGGGTCAGAGCGGGGCAAGAGACCCAGTACTTC. The encoded protein is CASSLEASGVRAGQETQYF. Complete variable domain (other parts from reference TRBV11-2 and TRBJ2-5): EAGVAQSPRYKIIEKRQSVAFWCNPISGHATLYWYQQILGQGPKLLIQFQNNGVVDDSQLPKDRFSAERLKGVDSTLKIQPAKLEDSAVYLCASSLEASGVRAGQETQYFGPGTRLLVL.

CDR3 in amino acids: CASSLDRVETQYF. CDR3 nucleotide sequence: TGTGCCAGCAGCTTGGATAGGGTTGAGACCCAGTACTTC. The chain recombines TRBV5-6 with TRBJ2-5; unclear D gene. The CDR3 covers 13 residues. Per the germline V gene, CDR1 is SGHDT and CDR2 is YYEEEE. Trimming shortened V by 0 bases and J by 5 bases, and 8 bases separated the two germline ends. The entire variable domain, with the rest obtained from reference TRBV5-6 and TRBJ2-5, is as follows: DAGVTQSPTHLIKTRGQQVTLRCSPKSGHDTVSWYQQALGQGPQFIFQYYEEEERQRGNFPDRFSGHQFPNYSSELNVNALLLGDSALYLCASSLDRVETQYFGPGTRLLVL.

The rearrangement uses TRBV6-5 and TRBJ2-1; TRBD2 matches 10 bases. The V gene's germline CDR1 is MNHEY and CDR2 SVGAGI. Trimming cost V 6 bases and J 9 bases; bases outside gene matches: 8. CDR3 length: 14 residues. CDR3 DNA: TGTGCCAGCAGGACCTCTAGCGGGGGTAGTGAGCAGTTCTTC. Translation: CASRTSSGGSEQFF.

This rearrangement joins TRBV5-1 to TRBJ1-3, with 7 bases lining up with TRBD1. CDR3 size: 14 residues. Trimming removed 4 bases from V and 4 bases from J; junction bases left unmatched: 5. The germline gives CDR1 SGHRS, CDR2 YFSETQ. CDR3: CASSDGTAGNTIYF. The CDR3 DNA is TGCGCCAGCAGCGACGGGACAGCGGGAAACACCATATATTTT.

The chain links TRBV11-2 to TRBJ2-6; no definite D call. CDR3 length: 11 amino acids. With 11 bases removed from V and 1 base from J, the gap between germline ends came to 3 bases. Per the germline V gene, CDR1 is SGHAT and CDR2 is FQNNGV. CDR3 in amino acids: CAYSGANVLTF. CDR3 bases: TGTGCCTATTCTGGGGCCAACGTCCTGACTTTC. Variable domain in full (rest from reference TRBV11-2 and TRBJ2-6): EAGVAQSPRYKIIEKRQSVAFWCNPISGHATLYWYQQILGQGPKLLIQFQNNGVVDDSQLPKDRFSAERLKGVDSTLKIQPAKLEDSAVYLCAYSGANVLTFGAGSRLTVL.

The chain recombines TRBV19 with TRBJ1-5; a possible D gene is TRBD1 (5 bases). CDR1 and CDR2 from the germline V gene are LNHDA and SQIVND (reference sequence). Trimming cost V 3 bases and J 5 bases, with 11 bases left between them. This CDR3 is 14 amino acids long. The CDR3 region is CASSIRGRDQPQHF. The CDR3 region has the DNA TGTGCCAGTAGTATTAGAGGCAGGGATCAGCCCCAGCATTTT.

V gene TRBV7-2 combines with J gene TRBJ1-4; D possibly corresponds to TRBD1 (5 bases). Per germline, CDR1 SGHTA and CDR2 FQGNSA. The CDR3 is 15 residues long. V was trimmed by 3 bases and J by 8 bases, leaving 16 bases between them. The CDR3, as DNA: TGTGCCAGCAGCTTCCGGGACGGCGCTGCAGAAAAACTGTTTTTT. It translates to CASSFRDGAAEKLFF. Full variable domain (outside the CDR3, taken from reference TRBV7-2 and TRBJ1-4): GAGVSQSPSNKVTEKGKDVELRCDPISGHTALYWYRQSLGQGLEFLIYFQGNSAPDKSGLPSDRFSAERTGGSVSTLTIQRTQQEDSAVYLCASSFRDGAAEKLFFGSGTQLSVL.

The chain links TRBV19 to TRBJ2-2; no firm D call. V was cut by 5 bases and J by 0 bases, with 7 bases left in between. Looked up from germline, CDR1 is LNHDA and CDR2 is SQIVND (reference sequence). The CDR3 is 14 residues long. CDR3 nucleotides: TGTGCCAGTAGTTGGGATGCGAACACCGGGGAGCTGTTTTTT. It encodes CASSWDANTGELFF. The full variable domain, rest sourced from reference TRBV19 and TRBJ2-2, is DGGITQSPKYLFRKEGQNVTLSCEQNLNHDAMYWYRQDPGQGLRLIYYSQIVNDFQKGDIAEGYSVSREKKESFPLTVTSAQKNPTAFYLCASSWDANTGELFFGEGSRLTVL.

The chain has TRBV5-5 and TRBJ2-1; no clear D. Trimming removed 4 bases from V and 5 bases from J, with 16 bases in between. Germline CDR1 reads SGHKS; CDR2 reads YYEKEE (reference sequence). CDR3 size: 15 residues. The CDR3 nucleotides are TGTGCCAGCAGCCCCCCTTTAAACGACCACAATGAGCAGTTCTTC. This translates into CASSPPLNDHNEQFF.

J is TRBJ2-5 and V is TRBV5-1; 9 bases are a match to TRBD1. Looked up from germline, CDR1 is SGHRS and CDR2 is YFSETQ. The junction had 11 bases not matched to a gene; V was cut back by 5 bases and J by 3 bases. This CDR3 is 16 amino acids long. The CDR3 bases are TGCGCCAGCAGGGGGAGAAGGGGACAGGGAGAAGAGACCCAGTACTTC. It is translated as CASRGRRGQGEETQYF.

This clone was found once. The gene calls are TRBV29-1 and TRBJ2-3; no reliable D call. In germline, CDR1 is SQVTM, CDR2 ANQGSEA. V shed 1 base and J shed 2 bases, with 4 bases lying between them. CDR3 length equals 12 residues. This CDR3 reads CSVEANTDTQYF. The CDR3 DNA follows: TGCAGCGTTGAAGCAAACACAGATACGCAGTATTTT.

V is TRBV4-3 and J is TRBJ1-2; D unclear. The germline V gene has CDR1 LGHNA and CDR2 YSLEER. Trimming removed 1 base from V and 7 bases from J, with 10 bases in between. The CDR3 runs to 13 residues. CDR3 loop: CASSQARTGGYTF. The CDR3 DNA is TGCGCCAGCAGCCAAGCACGCACCGGTGGCTACACCTTC.

This clone was recorded once. This CDR3 is CASSPRGTYGYTF. The CDR3 DNA sequence: TGTGCCAGCAGCCCGAGGGGTACCTATGGCTACACCTTC. This chain connects TRBV12-3 or TRBV12-4 to TRBJ1-2; possibly TRBD1 for D (5 bases). This CDR3 is 13 amino acids long. Trimming shortened V by 6 bases and J by 4 bases, and 12 bases separated the two germline ends.

The chain is built from TRBV5-1 and TRBJ1-5; maybe TRBD1 (5 bases). Looked up from germline, CDR1 is SGHRS and CDR2 is YFSETQ. The V end was cut by 0 bases, the J end by 2 bases, with 12 bases between. CDR3 length equals 16 residues. The CDR3 DNA sequence: TGCGCCAGCAGCTTGGGCGGGGGAGGCGGCAATCAGCCCCAGCATTTT. Translation: CASSLGGGGGNQPQHF.

This clone has a single count. This sequence joins TRBV7-2 and TRBJ2-7; D call uncertain. With 5 bases removed from V and 4 bases from J, the gap between germline ends came to 9 bases. This CDR3 comprises 12 residues. CDR1 and CDR2 (germline): SGHTA, FQGNSA. The CDR3 sequence is CASSAPPYEQYF. The CDR3 region has the DNA TGTGCCAGCAGCGCACCCCCATACGAGCAGTACTTC. Complete variable domain (other parts from reference TRBV7-2 and TRBJ2-7): GAGVSQSPSNKVTEKGKDVELRCDPISGHTALYWYRQSLGQGLEFLIYFQGNSAPDKSGLPSDRFSAERTGGSVSTLTIQRTQQEDSAVYLCASSAPPYEQYFGPGTRLTVT.

The V call is TRBV5-1, the J call TRBJ2-7; TRBD1 might be the D (5 bases). The V and J ends lost 5 bases and 6 bases respectively, with 21 bases between them. Germline CDR1 and CDR2: SGHRS and YFSETQ. This CDR3 region has 15 residues. Written as DNA, the CDR3 is TGCGCCAGCAGTTCATACAGGCAGGATACTCCCGAGCAGTACTTC. This gives the protein CASSSYRQDTPEQYF.

This chain uses TRBV19 with TRBJ2-4; possibly TRBD2 for D (5 bases). The germline gives CDR1 LNHDA, CDR2 SQIVND (reference sequence). The V end lost 6 bases, the J end lost 0 bases, and 15 bases lay between the germline ends. CDR3 size: 16 residues. CDR3 loop: CASREGAGLAKNIQYF. The CDR3, as DNA: TGTGCCAGTAGAGAGGGTGCCGGCCTAGCCAAAAACATTCAGTACTTC.

The J gene is TRBJ1-3, the V gene TRBV5-4; 7 bases agree with TRBD1. Looked up from germline, CDR1 is SGHNT and CDR2 is YYREEE (reference sequence). V dropped 1 base and J dropped 2; count of bases not matched to a gene: 3. The CDR3 has 15 residues. The CDR3 here is CASSLRTGTGNTIYF. The CDR3, as DNA: TGTGCCAGCAGCTTGAGGACAGGAACTGGAAACACCATATATTTT.

The chain employs TRBV4-3 and TRBJ2-2, with D perhaps given as TRBD1 or TRBD2 (5 bases each). The V gene's germline CDR1 is LGHNA and CDR2 YSLEER. The CDR3 sequence is 16 residues long. The V gene lost 0 bases and the J gene lost 1 base, with 9 bases spanning the gap. The CDR3 DNA reads as TGCGCCAGCAGCCAAGATCGGGGCCAGAACACCGGGGAGCTGTTTTTT. Amino acids: CASSQDRGQNTGELFF.

The chain combines TRBV30 with TRBJ1-3; no clear D. CDR1 GTSNPN and CDR2 SVGIG come from the germline V gene (reference sequence). V lost 0 bases and J lost 1, with 10 bases in between. The CDR3 is 15 residues long. The chain's CDR3 is CAWSVPRASGNTIYF. CDR3 coding DNA: TGTGCCTGGAGTGTACCAAGGGCGTCTGGAAACACCATATATTTT.

The CDR3 is CASSLSYEQYF. CDR3 coding DNA: TGTGCCAGCAGCCTGAGCTACGAGCAGTACTTC. This chain uses TRBV3-1 (or the pseudogene TRBV3-2) with TRBJ2-7, with D unclear. Germline V CDR1 and CDR2: LGHDT, YNNKEL (reference sequence). This CDR3 has 11 residues. The V end was cut by 4 bases, the J end by 3 bases, with 4 bases between.

V is TRBV5-1 and J is TRBJ1-2; D is undetermined. The CDR3 sequence is 15 residues long. Germline lookup yields CDR1 SGHRS and CDR2 YFSETQ. V was shortened by 0 bases and J by 13 bases, with 22 bases between the two germline ends. CDR3 loop: CASSLAGVREAVVTF. The CDR3 DNA sequence: TGCGCCAGCAGCTTGGCCGGCGTCAGAGAGGCCGTCGTCACCTTC.

About this clone itself: Other DNA sequences in this sample translate to the same CDR3. The chain recombines TRBV3-1 (or the pseudogene TRBV3-2) with TRBJ1-2; D is uncertain. V lost 1 base to trimming and J lost 7 bases, with 7 bases between them. Per germline, CDR1 LGHDT and CDR2 YNNKEL (reference sequence). The CDR3 is 12 amino acids. The DNA of the CDR3 is TGTGCCAGCAGCCAAGGTCCGGGTGGCTACACCTTC. Translating gives CASSQGPGGYTF.

The chain combines TRBV24-1 with TRBJ2-1; no clear D gene. V was cut by 1 base and J by 6 bases, with 6 bases left in between. This CDR3 spans 13 amino acids. The germline CDR1 and CDR2 sequences are KGHDR and SFDVKD. This CDR3 is CATSDFSGNEQFF. In nucleotides, the CDR3 is TGTGCCACCAGTGATTTTAGTGGCAATGAGCAGTTCTTC.

The genes are TRBV19 and TRBJ2-7; D may be TRBD2 (6 bases). V lost 5 bases, J lost 0 bases, and 14 bases lay in between. The CDR3 is made up of 15 amino acids. Germline CDR1 LNHDA, CDR2 SQIVND (reference sequence). CDR3 sequence (DNA): TGTGCCAGTAGTCCCTCCCTGCGGGGCTCCTACGAGCAGTACTTC. Protein sequence: CASSPSLRGSYEQYF.

A word on this clone: The same CDR3 also results from other DNA sequences found in this sample. The J gene is TRBJ2-7, the V gene TRBV7-2, with a tentative D call TRBD2 (5 bases). This CDR3 is built from 19 residues. The ends were cut back, 2 bases at V and 0 bases at J, with 23 bases in the middle. The V gene's germline CDR1 is SGHTA and CDR2 FQGNSA. CDR3 nucleotides: TGTGCCAGCAGCTTAAAATTAGGTGGACTGCCCCTTCCCTCCTACGAGCAGTACTTC. It translates to CASSLKLGGLPLPSYEQYF.

The CDR3 region is CASSWYSNQPQHF. The CDR3 DNA is TGTGCCAGCAGCTGGTATAGCAATCAGCCCCAGCATTTT. The rearrangement joins TRBV5-5 to TRBJ1-5; unclear D gene. The germline V gene has CDR1 SGHKS and CDR2 YYEKEE (reference sequence). The CDR3 contains 13 residues. Trimming stripped 3 bases from V and 0 bases from J, with 4 bases between.

The V gene is TRBV3-1 (or the pseudogene TRBV3-2), the J gene TRBJ1-2, with D maybe TRBD1 (5 bases). Germline-derived CDR1 and CDR2 are LGHDT and YNNKEL (reference sequence). V was clipped by 4 bases and J by 8 bases, with 17 bases between them. CDR3 length: 14 residues. In DNA form, the CDR3 reads TGTGCCAGCAGCCTCCTTGGGGGATCGAGGGGCTACACCTTC. It yields the protein CASSLLGGSRGYTF.